This paragraph reports one TCR beta chain. The antigen is not known. The sample comes from a study of beta chain features in type 1 diabetes. In the study overall: The patients were much like the healthy donors in age, gender and cell yields. Across all samples, approximately 99 million sorted cells were examined. Study results and limitations: Across all four CD4+ subsets, people with type 1 diabetes showed modestly shorter TCRB CDR3s.

CD45RO/CCR7/CD25/CD127/CD95/CD27 separated CD4+ naive, central memory, regulatory and stem cell-like memory cells by sorting. The CDR3 is 14 residues long. Trimming removed 3 bases from V and 7 bases from J, with 16 bases in between. Germline CDR1 and CDR2: SQVTM and ANQGSEA. Reverse transcription of all isolated RNA meant that expressed TCRB transcripts were sequenced. This table comes from immunoSEQ multiplex PCR, and its TCRdb copy is limited to in-frame clones, with some not included. The sample has roughly 240,000 clones, 24% seen once; the top ten hold roughly 0.011%. This sequence was found in a woman younger than 45 with type 1 diabetes. This chain uses TRBV29-1 with TRBJ2-1; D is possibly TRBD1 (8 bases). Input material: naive CD4+ T cells from blood. The CDR3 reads CSVDTTGGGNEQFF. In nucleotides, the CDR3 is TGCAGCGTTGATACAACAGGGGGAGGGAATGAGCAGTTCTTC.